A selection of T cell receptor beta chains follows, all from one sample in a study of T cell responses to AZD1222 COVID-19 vaccine. Sequencing used immunoSEQ multiplex PCR; TCRdb keeps in-frame clones, though not all of them. The sample shows around 100,000 clones, 85% to 90% of them seen only once. This sample comprised peripheral blood, obtained on day 0 of AZD1222 vaccination. These receptors were obtained from an adult in good health. CDR3s include the opening cysteine and the closing phenylalanine or tryptophan. The order of the fields is CDR3 DNA, CDR3 protein, J gene, D gene, V gene, clone size. A D gene is named only where the DNA matches it firmly. Size is stated for part of the rows, as once, few or many counts, or as a class when the clone is expanded.

CDR3 DNA: TGTGCCACCAGTGAACGTGCACTCGGGACAGCTAATGAAAAACTGTTTTTT; CDR3 protein: CATSERALGTANEKLFF; J gene: TRBJ1-4; D gene: TRBD1; V gene: TRBV24-1; clone size: NA
CDR3 DNA: TGTGCCAGCAGTCCCTCCGCCGAAAGAGGGATAGGAGCTAACTATGGCTACACCTTC; CDR3 protein: CASSPSAERGIGANYGYTF; J gene: TRBJ1-2; D gene: NA; V gene: TRBV27; clone size: NA
CDR3 DNA: TGTGCCATCAGTGAGACCGACAGGGTTACCTACAATGAGCAGTTCTTC; CDR3 protein: CAISETDRVTYNEQFF; J gene: TRBJ2-1; D gene: TRBD1; V gene: TRBV10-3; clone size: NA
CDR3 DNA: TGTGCCAGCAGCAAAGTTCTCCGTCAAAACTATGGCTACACCTTC; CDR3 protein: CASSKVLRQNYGYTF; J gene: TRBJ1-2; D gene: NA; V gene: TRBV21-1; clone size: NA
CDR3 DNA: TGCAGCGTTGCTCGGTTTTCTAACTATGGCTACACCTTC; CDR3 protein: CSVARFSNYGYTF; J gene: TRBJ1-2; D gene: NA; V gene: TRBV29-1; clone size: NA
CDR3 DNA: TGTGCCAGCACACGCACAGTGAATGAAAAACTGTTTTTT; CDR3 protein: CASTRTVNEKLFF; J gene: TRBJ1-4; D gene: NA; V gene: TRBV6-5; clone size: NA
CDR3 DNA: TGCGCCAGCAGCCCCACCCCAACAGACATCTATGGCTACACCTTC; CDR3 protein: CASSPTPTDIYGYTF; J gene: TRBJ1-2; D gene: NA; V gene: TRBV5-1; clone size: once
CDR3 DNA: TGTGCCACCAGTGACGGGGCGAGAGGCTACACCTTC; CDR3 protein: CATSDGARGYTF; J gene: TRBJ1-2; D gene: NA; V gene: TRBV24-1; clone size: NA
CDR3 DNA: TGCGCCAGTAGCATAGCGGGAGTGCGCGGGGAGCTGTTTTTT; CDR3 protein: CASSIAGVRGELFF; J gene: TRBJ2-2; D gene: TRBD2; V gene: TRBV10-2; clone size: NA
CDR3 DNA: TGTGCCATCAGGGAGGACAGCGTCAATCAGCCCCAGCATTTT; CDR3 protein: CAIREDSVNQPQHF; J gene: TRBJ1-5; D gene: NA; V gene: TRBV10-3; clone size: NA
CDR3 DNA: TGTGCCTGGACCCATACAGGGAAGAACACTGAAGCTTTCTTT; CDR3 protein: CAWTHTGKNTEAFF; J gene: TRBJ1-1; D gene: NA; V gene: TRBV30; clone size: NA
CDR3 DNA: TGTGCCAGCAGTGAATTTTGGATCAACCACGGACCGAGAAATCAGCCCCAGCATTTT; CDR3 protein: CASSEFWINHGPRNQPQHF; J gene: TRBJ1-5; D gene: NA; V gene: TRBV6-1; clone size: NA
CDR3 DNA: TGTGCCAGCAGCTTGGGGCAGCCCGCAACTAATGAAAAACTGTTTTTT; CDR3 protein: CASSLGQPATNEKLFF; J gene: TRBJ1-4; D gene: NA; V gene: TRBV5-6; clone size: NA
CDR3 DNA: TGTGCCAGCAGTTTTGAGGGGGCTCGGGGCTACACCTTC; CDR3 protein: CASSFEGARGYTF; J gene: TRBJ1-2; D gene: TRBD1; V gene: TRBV27; clone size: NA
CDR3 DNA: TGCGCCAGCAGCTCCCCAGGAGGCGTTAATGAGCAGTTCTTC; CDR3 protein: CASSSPGGVNEQFF; J gene: TRBJ2-1; D gene: NA; V gene: TRBV5-1; clone size: NA
CDR3 DNA: TGTGCCAGCAGGGGACAGGGGACTACCGACTATGGCTACACCTTC; CDR3 protein: CASRGQGTTDYGYTF; J gene: TRBJ1-2; D gene: TRBD1; V gene: TRBV27; clone size: NA
CDR3 DNA: TGTGCCAGCAGCTTGGCGGGCAATGAGCAGTTCTTC; CDR3 protein: CASSLAGNEQFF; J gene: TRBJ2-1; D gene: NA; V gene: TRBV5-4; clone size: NA
CDR3 DNA: TGTGCCAGCACTACCGGGCCCATATTTACTGAAGCTTTCTTT; CDR3 protein: CASTTGPIFTEAFF; J gene: TRBJ1-1; D gene: NA; V gene: TRBV6-5; clone size: NA
CDR3 DNA: TGTGCCAGCAGCTTGGGTAGACCGCCGCTATATGGCTACACCTTC; CDR3 protein: CASSLGRPPLYGYTF; J gene: TRBJ1-2; D gene: NA; V gene: TRBV5-8; clone size: NA
CDR3 DNA: TGTGCCAGTAGCCCGACGGGCAATGAGCAGTTCTTC; CDR3 protein: CASSPTGNEQFF; J gene: TRBJ2-1; D gene: NA; V gene: TRBV19; clone size: once
CDR3 DNA: TGCGCCAGCAGCTTGGACGACAATCAGCCCCAGCATTTT; CDR3 protein: CASSLDDNQPQHF; J gene: TRBJ1-5; D gene: NA; V gene: TRBV5-1; clone size: NA
CDR3 DNA: TGTGCCAGCAGTACCGGGACAGCTAACACTGAAGCTTTCTTT; CDR3 protein: CASSTGTANTEAFF; J gene: TRBJ1-1; D gene: TRBD1; V gene: TRBV25-1; clone size: NA
CDR3 DNA: TGTGCCAGTACCAAACCGCTGGGACGGGCTAACTATGGCTACACCTTC; CDR3 protein: CASTKPLGRANYGYTF; J gene: TRBJ1-2; D gene: NA; V gene: TRBV19; clone size: NA
CDR3 DNA: TGTGCCAGCAGCTTAGAGGGGGCCAAGTACAATGAGCAGTTCTTC; CDR3 protein: CASSLEGAKYNEQFF; J gene: TRBJ2-1; D gene: NA; V gene: TRBV11-2; clone size: NA
CDR3 DNA: TGCGCCAGTGAGGGACAGGGTGATTCACCCCTCCACTTT; CDR3 protein: CASEGQGDSPLHF; J gene: TRBJ1-6; D gene: TRBD1; V gene: TRBV10-2; clone size: NA
CDR3 DNA: TGTGCCAGCAGCCAATACGGAGGGAAGAACACTGAAGCTTTCTTT; CDR3 protein: CASSQYGGKNTEAFF; J gene: TRBJ1-1; D gene: NA; V gene: TRBV14; clone size: NA
CDR3 DNA: TGTGCCAGCAGGCCGGACCTTAATGAAAAACTGTTTTTT; CDR3 protein: CASRPDLNEKLFF; J gene: TRBJ1-4; D gene: NA; V gene: TRBV28; clone size: NA
CDR3 DNA: TGTGCCAGCTCACGGAGTAAGGGAACGGTAGAAGAGACCCAGTACTTC; CDR3 protein: CASSRSKGTVEETQYF; J gene: TRBJ2-5; D gene: NA; V gene: TRBV18; clone size: NA
CDR3 DNA: TGTGCCAGCAGGGGGGCTACTGCCTACGAGCAGTACTTC; CDR3 protein: CASRGATAYEQYF; J gene: TRBJ2-7; D gene: NA; V gene: TRBV27; clone size: NA
CDR3 DNA: TGTGCCAGCCATAAGAGCGGGAGTGATGAGCAGTTCTTC; CDR3 protein: CASHKSGSDEQFF; J gene: TRBJ2-1; D gene: TRBD2; V gene: TRBV25-1; clone size: NA
CDR3 DNA: TGTGCCAGCAGCGTAGAACTAGCGGGAATGAATGAGCAGTTCTTC; CDR3 protein: CASSVELAGMNEQFF; J gene: TRBJ2-1; D gene: TRBD2; V gene: TRBV9; clone size: NA
CDR3 DNA: TGTGCCAGCAGTGAAGCGCTGGGAGGAGGAAACACCATATATTTT; CDR3 protein: CASSEALGGGNTIYF; J gene: TRBJ1-3; D gene: NA; V gene: TRBV6-1; clone size: NA
CDR3 DNA: TGTGCCAGCAGCCCCGGAGAGGGGCTCTATGGCTACACCTTC; CDR3 protein: CASSPGEGLYGYTF; J gene: TRBJ1-2; D gene: NA; V gene: TRBV5-6; clone size: NA
CDR3 DNA: TGTGCCAGCAGCTCCCGGGGTGAAGCTTTCTTT; CDR3 protein: CASSSRGEAFF; J gene: TRBJ1-1; D gene: NA; V gene: TRBV6-5; clone size: NA
CDR3 DNA: TGTGCCAGCTCCTCGACCGATACTGGAAACACCATATATTTT; CDR3 protein: CASSSTDTGNTIYF; J gene: TRBJ1-3; D gene: NA; V gene: TRBV18; clone size: NA
CDR3 DNA: TGTGCCAGCAGCCAACGCTGGGTTGTGTCACCCCTCCACTTT; CDR3 protein: CASSQRWVVSPLHF; J gene: TRBJ1-6; D gene: NA; V gene: TRBV3-1/TRBV3-2; clone size: once
CDR3 DNA: TGTGCCAGCAGCCAGAGTGGGACAGCGAACACTGAAGCTTTCTTT; CDR3 protein: CASSQSGTANTEAFF; J gene: TRBJ1-1; D gene: TRBD1; V gene: TRBV4-2; clone size: once
CDR3 DNA: TGCGCCAGCAGCTTGGGATCTGGGGGGCGGTCGGATGAAAAACTGTTTTTT; CDR3 protein: CASSLGSGGRSDEKLFF; J gene: TRBJ1-4; D gene: NA; V gene: TRBV5-1; clone size: NA
CDR3 DNA: TGTGCCAGCAGCCCGGTGGCGGGAGGGTATGGCGGGGAGCTGTTTTTT; CDR3 protein: CASSPVAGGYGGELFF; J gene: TRBJ2-2; D gene: TRBD2; V gene: TRBV11-2; clone size: NA
CDR3 DNA: TGTGCCAGCTCACCCAAATACGTGGGGGCCGGGGAGCTGTTTTTT; CDR3 protein: CASSPKYVGAGELFF; J gene: TRBJ2-2; D gene: NA; V gene: TRBV18; clone size: NA
CDR3 DNA: TGTGCCAGCAGCTCTGGACTAGCGGGAGCCACAGATACGCAGTATTTT; CDR3 protein: CASSSGLAGATDTQYF; J gene: TRBJ2-3; D gene: TRBD2; V gene: TRBV9; clone size: NA
CDR3 DNA: TGCGCCAGCAGCTTGGCAGGTATACAATACAATGAGCAGTTCTTC; CDR3 protein: CASSLAGIQYNEQFF; J gene: TRBJ2-1; D gene: NA; V gene: TRBV5-1; clone size: NA
CDR3 DNA: TGTGCCAGCAGTCCCGGACCGAACTCTGGAAACACCATATATTTT; CDR3 protein: CASSPGPNSGNTIYF; J gene: TRBJ1-3; D gene: NA; V gene: TRBV6-2/TRBV6-3; clone size: NA
CDR3 DNA: TGTGCCAGCAGTCCCATGGGGGCCTCTAACTATGGCTACACCTTC; CDR3 protein: CASSPMGASNYGYTF; J gene: TRBJ1-2; D gene: NA; V gene: TRBV6-5; clone size: many
CDR3 DNA: TGTGCCAGTAGTTCCCTGGCGGGGGCCTACGAGCAGTACTTC; CDR3 protein: CASSSLAGAYEQYF; J gene: TRBJ2-7; D gene: TRBD2; V gene: TRBV19; clone size: NA
CDR3 DNA: TGTGCCAGCAGTGAGGGGGGGGCGCGTTTGGCTTTCTTT; CDR3 protein: CASSEGGARLAFF; J gene: TRBJ1-1; D gene: NA; V gene: TRBV2; clone size: NA